Below, 30 T cell receptor beta chains from the same sample are listed, as sequenced in a study of technical replicates of blood from four donors. This table comes from immunoSEQ multiplex PCR, and its TCRdb copy is limited to in-frame clones, with some not included. The sample lists 60,000 to 90,000 clones; around 92% were seen once. The sample taken for sequencing was T cells isolated from PBMCs. The receptors derive from a human donor in good health.

The count of this clone is one. The rearrangement links TRBV4-1 to TRBJ2-1, with 12 bases that match TRBD2. The V and J ends lost 0 bases and 8 bases, in that order; junction bases with no gene match: 8. Germline V gene lookup returns CDR1 MGHRA and CDR2 YSYEKL. The CDR3 spans 17 residues. CDR3 bases: TGCGCCAGCAGCCAAGAACCACTAGCGGGAGGTCTGGATGAGCAGTTCTTC. Its translation is CASSQEPLAGGLDEQFF.

The chain has TRBV19 and TRBJ1-1, with TRBD1 matching over 12 bases. With 5 bases clipped from V and 4 bases from J, the junction kept 5 bases outside the gene matches. Germline CDR1 LNHDA, CDR2 SQIVND (reference sequence). This CDR3 contains 15 residues. The CDR3 loop reads CASSLGTGGITEAFF. The CDR3 DNA reads as TGTGCCAGTAGTCTCGGGACAGGGGGCATCACTGAAGCTTTCTTT.

The CDR3 sequence: CASSVVLAGAGGELFF. CDR3 DNA: TGTGCCAGCAGCGTAGTACTAGCGGGAGCCGGCGGGGAGCTGTTTTTT. This sequence joins TRBV9 and TRBJ2-2; TRBD2 matches 11 bases. Germline CDR1 SGDLS, CDR2 YYNGEE. The CDR3 spans 16 residues. The V segment lost 0 bases and the J segment 7 bases; nucleotides outside the gene matches: 5.

The rearrangement uses TRBV11-1 and TRBJ1-5; 7 positions agree with TRBD1. Germline V lookup: CDR1 SGHAT, CDR2 FQDESV (reference sequence). V was pared by 2 bases and J by 0 bases, with 7 bases of the junction left unmatched. This CDR3 is 17 amino acids long. CDR3 loop: CASSLRGRGLSNQPQHF. As DNA, the CDR3 is TGTGCCAGCAGCTTAAGGGGGCGCGGGCTTAGCAATCAGCCCCAGCATTTT.

The chain joins TRBV5-4 to TRBJ1-2; maybe TRBD1 (5 bases). Germline V gives CDR1 SGHNT, CDR2 YYREEE (reference sequence). This CDR3 has 14 residues. Deletions cut 2 bases from V and 5 bases from J, with 13 bases between. CDR3 DNA sequence: TGTGCCAGCAGCTTTGAACAGGATCTATATGGCTACACCTTC. Translating gives CASSFEQDLYGYTF.

The rearrangement joins TRBV6-5 to TRBJ2-3, with 7 bases lining up with TRBD1. The CDR3 extends over 14 amino acids. Losses at the gene ends were 2 bases for V and 4 bases for J; bases not matched to a gene: 3. Germline V gene sequence: CDR1 MNHEY, CDR2 SVGAGI. DNA of the CDR3: TGTGCCAGCAGTTACGTTCAGGGGGCAGATACGCAGTATTTT. Encoded protein: CASSYVQGADTQYF.

V is TRBV6-5 and J is TRBJ2-2; 7 bases line up with TRBD2. The CDR3 spans 14 residues. The germline V gene has CDR1 MNHEY and CDR2 SVGAGI. V dropped 6 bases and J dropped 7; count of bases not matched to a gene: 8. CDR3 amino acids: CASRPARENGELFF. CDR3 nucleotides: TGTGCCAGCAGACCTGCGCGGGAGAACGGGGAGCTGTTTTTT.

The CDR3 protein is CASSQDLREVSGELFF. CDR3 coding DNA: TGCGCCAGCAGCCAAGATCTGAGAGAGGTGTCCGGGGAGCTGTTTTTT. The chain couples TRBV4-3 to TRBJ2-2; D call uncertain. Trimming cost V 0 bases and J 6 bases, with 14 bases left between them. This CDR3 spans 16 amino acids. From germline, CDR1 is LGHNA and CDR2 YSLEER.

The rearrangement links TRBV10-3 to TRBJ2-7; 10 bases align to TRBD1. This CDR3 has 14 amino acids. Germline values: CDR1 ENHRY, CDR2 SYGVKD. Unmatched junction bases numbered 1, after V lost 2 bases and J lost 3 bases. CDR3 loop: CAISERTGGYEQYF. The CDR3 coding sequence is TGTGCCATCAGTGAGAGGACAGGGGGCTACGAGCAGTACTTC.

This chain joins TRBV19 and TRBJ2-1; 7 bases line up with TRBD1. Germline V lookup: CDR1 LNHDA, CDR2 SQIVND (reference sequence). The CDR3 has 14 amino acids. V trimming: 1 base; J trimming: 6 bases; junction bases outside the gene matches: 3. This CDR3 reads CASSIGQGGNEQFF. CDR3 bases: TGTGCCAGTAGTATAGGACAGGGTGGCAATGAGCAGTTCTTC.

V gene TRBV10-3 combines with J gene TRBJ2-6; possibly TRBD2 for D (6 bases). This CDR3 comprises 16 residues. V lost 4 bases and J lost 0, with 10 bases in between. CDR1 and CDR2 from the germline V gene are ENHRY and SYGVKD. In DNA, the CDR3 is TGTGCCATCAGTGCAGCGGGTGACTCTGGGGCCAACGTCCTGACTTTC. This codes for CAISAAGDSGANVLTF.

The rearrangement joins TRBV28 to TRBJ2-1; no clear D gene. CDR1 MDHEN and CDR2 SYDVKM come from the germline V gene. The V end lost 2 bases, the J end lost 5 bases, and 10 bases lay between the germline ends. This CDR3 is 14 amino acids long. The CDR3 DNA sequence: TGTGCCAGCAGTTTAGAGTATTTTAACAATGAGCAGTTCTTC. This sequence encodes CASSLEYFNNEQFF.

The V gene is TRBV7-6, the J gene TRBJ1-3, with a weak D call TRBD1 (5 bases). Trimming stripped 2 bases from V and 5 bases from J, with 10 bases between. Per the germline V gene, CDR1 is SGHVS and CDR2 is FNYEAQ. The CDR3 has 14 residues. CDR3 nucleotides: TGTGCCAGCAGCTTAAGAACAGGAAGAAACACCATATATTTT. Its protein product is CASSLRTGRNTIYF.

CDR3 nucleotides: TGTGCCTGGAGTACAACAGGGGGTCACGACGAGCAGTACTTC. Protein: CAWSTTGGHDEQYF. This chain connects TRBV30 to TRBJ2-7, with TRBD1 matching over 8 bases. This CDR3 has 14 amino acids. Germline CDR1 reads GTSNPN; CDR2 reads SVGIG (reference sequence). Unmatched junction bases numbered 8, after V lost 2 bases and J lost 5 bases.

The chain's CDR3 is CASSIVGGSVETQYF. CDR3 bases: TGTGCCAGTAGTATAGTAGGCGGGAGTGTCGAGACCCAGTACTTC. The chain recombines TRBV19 with TRBJ2-5, with 7 bases lining up with TRBD2. Germline V gene sequence: CDR1 LNHDA, CDR2 SQIVND (reference sequence). V dropped 1 base and J dropped 5; count of bases not matched to a gene: 7. The CDR3 contains 15 residues.

This chain uses TRBV28 with TRBJ2-7; TRBD1 aligns across 7 bases. This CDR3 spans 15 amino acids. The germline gives CDR1 MDHEN, CDR2 SYDVKM. The V gene end was trimmed by 2 bases and the J gene end by 5 bases; junction bases not matched to a gene: 9. The CDR3 sequence: CASSLVLDRSNEQYF. CDR3 coding DNA: TGTGCCAGCAGTTTAGTATTGGACAGGAGCAACGAGCAGTACTTC.

This chain uses TRBV6-5 with TRBJ2-7; 9 positions agree with TRBD1. Unmatched junction bases numbered 13, after V lost 9 bases and J lost 4 bases. Per germline, CDR1 MNHEY and CDR2 SVGAGI. CDR3 length equals 15 residues. The chain's CDR3 is CASKGQGTRGYEQYF. Here the CDR3 DNA reads TGTGCCAGTAAGGGACAGGGTACTCGTGGGTACGAGCAGTACTTC.

CDR3 bases: TGCGCCAGCAGCTTGGACCTCAGACAGGGTCACACTGAAGCTTTCTTT. Protein: CASSLDLRQGHTEAFF. This chain connects TRBV5-1 to TRBJ1-1, with 7 bases fitting TRBD1. The CDR3 length is 16 residues. V lost 0 bases, J lost 3 bases, and 8 bases stayed unmatched. Looked up from germline, CDR1 is SGHRS and CDR2 is YFSETQ. Filled out from reference TRBV5-1 and TRBJ1-1, the complete variable domain reads KAGVTQTPRYLIKTRGQQVTLSCSPISGHRSVSWYQQTPGQGLQFLFEYFSETQRNKGNFPGRFSGRQFSNSRSEMNVSTLELGDSALYLCASSLDLRQGHTEAFFGQGTRLTVV.

This chain links TRBV27 with TRBJ2-7, with a weak D call TRBD2 (5 bases). Germline V gene data show CDR1 as MNHEY and CDR2 as SMNVEV (reference sequence). V was trimmed by 6 bases and J by 4 bases, leaving 7 bases between them. The CDR3 runs to 11 residues. The CDR3 reads CASRGGYEQYF. Written as DNA, the CDR3 is TGTGCCAGCAGGGGCGGGTACGAGCAGTACTTC.

This chain joins TRBV6-5 and TRBJ1-6, with D possibly matching TRBD1 (6 bases). Germline V gives CDR1 MNHEY, CDR2 SVGAGI. This CDR3 region has 15 residues. V gave up 4 bases and J gave up 7 bases, with 14 bases separating them. The CDR3 loop is CASSSTSTGNSPLHF. In DNA, the CDR3 is TGTGCCAGCAGTTCAACATCGACAGGCAATTCACCCCTCCACTTT.

V usage is TRBV19 and J usage is TRBJ2-5, with 11 nucleotides matching TRBD2. Germline lookup yields CDR1 LNHDA and CDR2 SQIVND (reference sequence). The CDR3 runs 14 residues. The V and J ends lost 5 bases and 5 bases, in that order; junction bases with no gene match: 4. In DNA, the CDR3 is TGTGCCAGTAGTTTACTAGCGGGAGTGGAGACCCAGTACTTC. Its translation is CASSLLAGVETQYF.

This clone has only a few counts. The chain is built from TRBV9 and TRBJ1-2; no definite D call. Germline V gives CDR1 SGDLS, CDR2 YYNGEE. The CDR3 spans 13 residues. Trimming removed 5 bases from V and 3 bases from J, with 11 bases in between. The CDR3: CASRGSRYYGYTF. The CDR3 DNA is TGTGCCAGCAGAGGGAGCAGATACTATGGCTACACCTTC.

This clone has just one count. J is TRBJ2-3 and V is TRBV30; 12 bases are shared with TRBD2. The CDR3 sequence is 16 residues long. Trimming removed 4 bases from V and 3 bases from J; junction bases left unmatched: 8. In germline, CDR1 is GTSNPN, CDR2 SVGIG (reference sequence). The CDR3 spells CAWTSGRASGTDTQYF. The CDR3 nucleotides are TGTGCCTGGACTAGCGGGAGGGCCTCGGGGACAGATACGCAGTATTTT.

The chain joins TRBV11-3 to TRBJ1-5; TRBD1 might be the D (5 bases). V lost 5 bases to trimming and J lost 3 bases, with 8 bases between them. Per the germline V gene, CDR1 is SGHNT and CDR2 is YENEEA. CDR3 length: 13 amino acids. The CDR3 DNA follows: TGTGCCAGCAGCCGGGACTCCAATCAGCCCCAGCATTTT. Translating gives CASSRDSNQPQHF.

V usage is TRBV10-1 and J usage is TRBJ2-3; 9 nucleotides match TRBD1. The CDR3 totals 18 residues. Germline V gene lookup returns CDR1 WNHNN and CDR2 SYGVQD (reference sequence). The junction had 15 bases not matched to a gene; V was cut back by 6 bases and J by 2 bases. The CDR3 here is CASRTGTGTIAPTDTQYF. The CDR3 nucleotides are TGCGCCAGCAGGACCGGGACAGGGACGATTGCGCCCACAGATACGCAGTATTTT.

The gene calls are TRBV29-1 and TRBJ1-1; 10 bases are a match to TRBD1. V shed 5 bases, J shed 4 bases, and the junction held 1 base outside the gene matches. The germline V gene has CDR1 SQVTM and CDR2 ANQGSEA. The length of the CDR3 is 12 residues. CDR3 sequence (DNA): TGCAGCGTTAGGACAGGGGGCACTGAAGCTTTCTTT. Its protein is CSVRTGGTEAFF.

The chain carries TRBV14 and TRBJ1-2, with TRBD1 as a possible D gene (6 bases). The CDR3 runs to 16 residues. V was clipped by 1 base and J by 5 bases, with 17 bases between them. Per the germline V gene, CDR1 is SGHDN and CDR2 is FVKESK. The CDR3 DNA reads TGTGCCAGCAGCCAAGGGGGGCAGGGCTTGCATTATGGCTACACCTTC. Translating it yields CASSQGGQGLHYGYTF. Together with reference TRBV14 and TRBJ1-2, the CDR3 gives the full variable domain: EAGVTQFPSHSVIEKGQTVTLRCDPISGHDNLYWYRRVMGKEIKFLLHFVKESKQDESGMPNNRFLAERTGGTYSTLKVQPAELEDSGVYFCASSQGGQGLHYGYTFGSGTRLTVV.

The chain uses TRBV9 and TRBJ1-1, with D unclear. Trimming took 4 bases from V and 1 from J, leaving 11 bases between them. CDR1 and CDR2 from the germline V gene are SGDLS and YYNGEE. This CDR3 has 14 amino acids. CDR3 in DNA: TGTGCCAGCAGCCTCACGGCAGGGAACACTGAAGCTTTCTTT. Protein sequence: CASSLTAGNTEAFF.

The genes are TRBV5-8 and TRBJ1-5; 9 positions match TRBD1. Germline V CDR1 and CDR2: SGHTS, YDEGEE. V trimming: 0 bases; J trimming: 5 bases; junction bases outside the gene matches: 9. The CDR3 consists of 17 residues. The CDR3 bases are TGTGCCAGCAGCTTGGTGGGTTCTTGGACAGGGGATCAGCCCCAGCATTTT. It translates to CASSLVGSWTGDQPQHF.

The chain carries TRBV4-1 and TRBJ2-7, with D possibly matching TRBD2 (6 bases). The CDR3 has 14 amino acids. Germline V gene data show CDR1 as MGHRA and CDR2 as YSYEKL. V dropped 0 bases and J dropped 5 bases, with 11 bases sitting between them. This CDR3 is CASSQDHGRNEQYF. Here the CDR3 DNA reads TGCGCCAGCAGCCAAGATCATGGGAGGAACGAGCAGTACTTC.